The T cell receptor (beta chain) described here comes from a study of blood T cell repertoires in COVID-19. Study at large: Recovered status in Cohort 3 required two negative PCRs, clearance, or symptom resolution. Sites in the United States, Italy and Spain provided acute and convalescent COVID-19 samples. The cDNA or gDNA used as material had been derived from T cells, B-cell-depleted T cells, or PBMCs.

Measured with immunoSEQ multiplex PCR; TCRdb has only the in-frame clones, and not every one. The sample holds about 210,000 clones; roughly nine tenths are singletons and the top ten take around 24%. Germline CDR1 reads MNHEY; CDR2 reads SVGEGT. The junction had 12 bases not matched to a gene; V was cut back by 4 bases and J by 3 bases. CDR3 length: 18 amino acids. Donors were grouped by their self-reported clinical history. V gene TRBV6-2 or TRBV6-3 combines with J gene TRBJ1-6; 7 nucleotides line up with TRBD1. This receptor was obtained from a woman between 40 and 50 years old in a cohort exposed to, infected with or recovered from COVID-19 (not recorded which). Sample: PBMCs or T cells enriched from blood (not recorded which). The CDR3 loop reads CASSWHRGHERYNSPLHF. CDR3 sequence (DNA): TGTGCCAGCAGTTGGCACAGGGGACACGAACGCTATAATTCACCCCTCCACTTT.